The source of this TCR beta chain is a study of CD8+CD57+ T cells in acquired aplastic anemia. Study-level information: The DNA of sorted CD4+ and CD8+ cells averaged approximately 3.4 ug. Findings and caveats of the study: Patients shared around 30 CD8+ CDR3 sequences with controls.

Germline assignment: CDR1 SGHNT and CDR2 YENEEA. The CDR3 covers 15 residues. Patients chosen for sequencing had shown CD8+CD57+ cell expansion by flow cytometry. Severe acquired aplastic anemia was diagnosed in all patients. Among the patients, none had received any therapy at the time of blood sampling. The template used for profiling TCR beta VDJ and CDR3 was genomic DNA. A single record per CDR3 protein comes from TCRdb applying MiXCR to the reads. The data hold about 160,000 distinct CDR3 sequences, with 40% to 50% observed a single time. A remark on this clonotype: Its target is unknown. The junction departs from the called germline gene at one end, perhaps through a read error.

Sequenced material: sorted CD4+, CD8+, or CD8+CD57+ T cells (not recorded which) from PBMCs. The J gene is TRBJ2-1, the V gene TRBV11-3; 11 nucleotides match TRBD2. The receptor comes from a human donor with aplastic anemia. In DNA form, the CDR3 reads TGTGCCAGCAGCGAGACTAGCGGGGCCTACGATGAGCAGTTCTTC. It codes for CASSETSGAYDEQFF.